The 15 T cell receptor beta chains given below trace back to one sample, sequenced in a study of blood T cell repertoires in COVID-19 (TCRdb year 2020). Receptor libraries were prepared by the immunoSEQ multiplex PCR assay. Not all clones reach the TCRdb copy of this immuneACCESS table, which keeps in-frame sequences only. Checked studies attribute under half of the gap to unresolved V genes and leave the rest unexplained. The sample has 300,000 to 450,000 clones on record, over 85% of them singletons. 3% to 4% of the sample comes from the top ten. What was sequenced was peripheral blood. The receptors stem from a woman aged 55-70 years with COVID-19, enrolled during active disease.

The rearrangement joins TRBV12-3 or TRBV12-4 to TRBJ1-2; D remains ambiguous. V was cut by 5 bases and J by 7 bases, with 11 bases left in between. The CDR3 has 12 residues. The CDR3 loop is CASSPQVRGYTF. CDR3 DNA: TGTGCCAGCAGTCCCCAGGTGCGTGGCTACACCTTC.

The rearrangement joins TRBV18 to TRBJ1-1; D is possibly TRBD1 (6 bases). The V gene lost 3 bases and the J gene lost 6 bases, with 14 bases spanning the gap. The CDR3 loop spans 14 amino acids. Germline V lookup: CDR1 KGHSH, CDR2 LQKENI. CDR3 coding DNA: TGTGCCAGCTCACCGAAGGGGGAACAGGCTGAAGCTTTCTTT. Translated: CASSPKGEQAEAFF.

The chain links TRBV29-1 to TRBJ2-1, with a possible D match to TRBD1 (5 bases). The V end lost 6 bases, the J end lost 6 bases, and 15 bases lay between the germline ends. Germline CDR1 SQVTM, CDR2 ANQGSEA. The CDR3 is made up of 13 amino acids. CDR3 amino acids: CSVINRPSNEQFF. Written as DNA, the CDR3 is TGCAGCGTCATAAACAGGCCCTCCAATGAGCAGTTCTTC.

This clone is a singleton in its sample. The J gene is TRBJ1-6, the V gene TRBV21-1; the DNA was not compared with TRBD1, the D call given in the table. TRBV21-1 constitutes a pseudogene. CDR3 size: 16 residues. This CDR3 is CASSTLGRGHNSPLHF. The CDR3 coding sequence is TGTGCCAGCAGCACCCTCGGTAGGGGTCATAATTCACCCCTCCACTTT.

As to this clone: Compared with germline, one end of the junction differs, possibly owing to a read error. The chain combines TRBV7-9 with TRBJ2-1; 8 bases are a match to TRBD2. This CDR3 is built from 15 residues. From germline, CDR1 is SEHNR and CDR2 FQNEAQ (reference sequence). The CDR3 spells CASSLLAGSYIEQFF. DNA for the CDR3: TGTGCCAGCAGCTTACTAGCGGGCTCGTACATTGAGCAGTTCTTC.

The chain combines TRBV4-1 with TRBJ1-4; the D gene is possibly TRBD1 (5 bases). Germline values: CDR1 MGHRA, CDR2 YSYEKL. V was trimmed by 1 base and J by 5 bases, leaving 17 bases between them. The CDR3 is 17 amino acids. In nucleotides, the CDR3 is TGCGCCAGCAGCCAAGGAGCGGGGACTCCCAGAAATGAAAAACTGTTTTTT. Translation: CASSQGAGTPRNEKLFF.

This clone was recorded a few times. The chain carries TRBV11-3 and TRBJ2-1; possibly TRBD1 for D (6 bases). Trimming removed 2 bases at V and 6 bases at J, with 11 bases between. The CDR3 runs 14 residues. Germline values: CDR1 SGHNT, CDR2 YENEEA. For the CDR3, the DNA is TGTGCCAGCAGCTTAACGGGACAACTCAATGAGCAGTTCTTC. Its protein product is CASSLTGQLNEQFF.

The chain recombines TRBV6-6 with TRBJ1-3, with D possibly matching TRBD1 (6 bases). This CDR3 has 16 amino acids. CDR1 MNHNY and CDR2 SVGAGI come from the germline V gene (reference sequence). The V end lost 7 bases, the J end lost 3 bases, and 19 bases lay between the germline ends. The CDR3 spells CASTLALGTFGNTIYF. CDR3 in DNA: TGTGCCAGCACCCTCGCTCTCGGGACATTTGGAAACACCATATATTTT.

The chain employs TRBV4-2 and TRBJ1-5; TRBD1 matches 7 bases. This CDR3 has 15 residues. Trimming removed 4 bases from V and 4 bases from J; junction bases left unmatched: 7. Germline CDR1 is LGHNA and CDR2 is YNFKEQ. In DNA, the CDR3 is TGTGCCAGCAGCCTGGACAGGTTTCCGAATCAGCCCCAGCATTTT. Translation: CASSLDRFPNQPQHF.

The chain carries TRBV19 and TRBJ1-2, with D unclear. The CDR3 runs 13 residues. The germline V and J ends were trimmed by 6 bases and 5 bases, with 13 bases remaining between them. CDR1 LNHDA and CDR2 SQIVND come from the germline V gene (reference sequence). The CDR3: CASRNTNPYGYTF. The DNA for the CDR3 is TGTGCCAGTAGAAATACAAACCCGTATGGCTACACCTTC.

The chain recombines TRBV18 with TRBJ2-2; 7 bases fit TRBD2. V was pared by 6 bases and J by 6 bases, with 10 bases of the junction left unmatched. CDR1 is KGHSH, CDR2 LQKENI, per germline. The CDR3 has 15 amino acids. CDR3: CASSRGEGSAGELFF. Here the CDR3 DNA reads TGTGCCAGCTCCCGAGGGGAGGGATCGGCCGGGGAGCTGTTTTTT. Full variable domain (remainder filled in from reference TRBV18 and TRBJ2-2): NAGVMQNPRHLVRRRGQEARLRCSPMKGHSHVYWYRQLPEEGLKFMVYLQKENIIDESGMPKERFSAEFPKEGPSILRIQQVVRGDSAAYFCASSRGEGSAGELFFGEGSRLTVL.

V gene TRBV6-5 combines with J gene TRBJ2-2; TRBD1 might be the D (5 bases). Trimming took 6 bases from V and 1 from J, leaving 9 bases between them. The germline CDR1 and CDR2 sequences are MNHEY and SVGAGI. CDR3 size: 14 residues. CDR3 DNA sequence: TGTGCCAGCAGGAGGCAGGGGAACACCGGGGAGCTGTTTTTT. This sequence encodes CASRRQGNTGELFF.

This clone was recorded once. The chain combines TRBV7-6 with TRBJ2-1; perhaps TRBD2 as D (6 bases). Trimming removed 1 base from V and 10 bases from J, with 17 bases in between. The germline V gene encodes CDR1 SGHVS and CDR2 FNYEAQ. The CDR3 length is 15 residues. The CDR3 DNA reads TGTGCCAGCAGCTTAGGGAGGGTGGCCTCCGGGGAGCAGTTCTTC. It codes for CASSLGRVASGEQFF.

The chain has TRBV18 and TRBJ2-2; D is unclear. Trimming took off 2 bases at V and 5 bases at J, with 12 bases between the two ends. The germline V gene has CDR1 KGHSH and CDR2 LQKENI. CDR3 length: 15 amino acids. The CDR3 is CASSPGLLETGELFF. The CDR3 nucleotides are TGTGCCAGCTCACCAGGGCTGTTAGAGACCGGGGAGCTGTTTTTT.

A single count supports this clone. The chain couples TRBV14 to TRBJ2-5; 9 bases map to TRBD2. CDR3 length: 16 amino acids. Trimming at V came to 1 base and at J to 4 bases, leaving 7 bases not matched to a gene. Germline V lookup: CDR1 SGHDN, CDR2 FVKESK. This chain's CDR3 is CASSQGGRGGRETQYF. The CDR3 region has the DNA TGTGCCAGCAGCCAAGGAGGGCGGGGGGGCAGAGAGACCCAGTACTTC.